These 32 T cell receptor beta chains were all obtained from the same sample, sequenced in a study of T cells after yellow fever vaccination (dated by TCRdb to the late 2010s). The treatment or condition label of this sample denotes: live attenuated yellow fever vaccine strain. Library construction relied on 5' RACE. TCRdb shows the sequencer as Illumina NovaSeq 6000. TCRdb applied fastp at Q25 and MiXCR to the public reads, then kept only in-frame beta chains. CDR3 protein sequences are deduplicated, and each keeps its most common genes and DNA. This sample gives 400,000 or so distinct CDR3 sequences in total; over 15% of them show up just once. The ten largest make up about a sixth of the sample. The specimen was PBMCs, collected before the yellow fever booster vaccination. The receptors derive from a man between 18 and 29 years old who received the YFV17D yellow fever vaccine.

Ten or more counts support this clonotype. The chain combines TRBV18 with TRBJ2-3; unclear D gene. In germline, CDR1 is KGHSH, CDR2 LQKENI. This CDR3 contains 12 residues. Deletions cut 8 bases from V and 6 bases from J, with 12 bases between. The CDR3 DNA reads TGTGCCAGCAGCCCTACCCGCGATACGCAGTATTTT. It yields the protein CASSPTRDTQYF. The complete variable domain, with remaining parts taken from reference TRBV18 and TRBJ2-3, reads NAGVMQNPRHLVRRRGQEARLRCSPMKGHSHVYWYRQLPEEGLKFMVYLQKENIIDESGMPKERFSAEFPKEGPSILRIQQVVRGDSAAYFCASSPTRDTQYFGPGTRLTVL.

The chain couples TRBV30 to TRBJ2-7; 7 nucleotides match TRBD2. The junction had 9 bases not matched to a gene; V was cut back by 2 bases and J by 5 bases. Germline V CDR1 and CDR2: GTSNPN, SVGIG (reference sequence). This CDR3 region has 14 residues. Written as DNA, the CDR3 is TGTGCCTGGAGTTCCGGGGCGGGGGATGACGAGCAGTACTTC. This codes for CAWSSGAGDDEQYF.

V gene TRBV10-3 combines with J gene TRBJ1-4; TRBD1 aligns across 9 bases. The J segment lost 6 bases and the V segment lost 10 bases, leaving 9 bases of the junction unmatched. There are 14 residues in the CDR3. CDR1 is ENHRY, CDR2 SYGVKD, per germline. As DNA, the CDR3 is TGTGCCAGCGCCTCGGGACAGGGCGATGAAAAACTGTTTTTT. Its protein product is CASASGQGDEKLFF.

This clonotype occurred many times. The chain links TRBV7-2 to TRBJ2-5; D may be TRBD1 (6 bases). The CDR3 length is 13 residues. Trimming left V 5 bases short and J 5 bases short, with 12 bases between. CDR1 is SGHTA and CDR2 is FQGNSA in the germline V gene. CDR3 residues: CASSPPGVETQYF. The CDR3 DNA reads as TGTGCCAGCAGCCCCCCAGGGGTGGAGACCCAGTACTTC. Variable domain in full (rest from reference TRBV7-2 and TRBJ2-5): GAGVSQSPSNKVTEKGKDVELRCDPISGHTALYWYRQSLGQGLEFLIYFQGNSAPDKSGLPSDRFSAERTGGSVSTLTIQRTQQEDSAVYLCASSPPGVETQYFGPGTRLLVL.

In this sample, this clonotype turned up many times. The chain is built from TRBV5-4 and TRBJ2-1; D remains unclear. The germline gives CDR1 SGHNT, CDR2 YYREEE (reference sequence). The CDR3 has 12 residues. Trimming cost V 0 bases and J 10 bases, with 8 bases left between them. The CDR3 region has the DNA TGTGCCAGCAGCTTGGGCCAGAGCGAGCAGTTCTTC. Encoded protein: CASSLGQSEQFF. Full variable domain (outside the CDR3, taken from reference TRBV5-4 and TRBJ2-1): ETGVTQSPTHLIKTRGQQVTLRCSSQSGHNTVSWYQQALGQGPQFIFQYYREEENGRGNFPPRFSGLQFPNYSSELNVNALELDDSALYLCASSLGQSEQFFGPGTRLTVL.

The J gene is TRBJ2-2, the V gene TRBV6-5; no clear D. The CDR3 covers 15 residues. Germline CDR1 is MNHEY and CDR2 is SVGAGI. V was shortened by 5 bases and J by 4 bases, with 14 bases between the two germline ends. CDR3 nucleotide sequence: TGTGCCAGCAGTCCCTTAGGGTTTCTCACCGGGGAGCTGTTTTTT. Its translation is CASSPLGFLTGELFF.

The chain combines TRBV9 with TRBJ2-7; 9 bases agree with TRBD2. The CDR3 is 16 amino acids. Germline V gives CDR1 SGDLS, CDR2 YYNGEE. After removal of 4 bases from V and 4 bases from J, the junction contained 12 bases not matched to a gene. The CDR3 protein is CASSPPGASGEYEQYF. Here the CDR3 DNA reads TGTGCCAGCAGCCCTCCTGGGGCTAGCGGGGAGTACGAGCAGTACTTC.

The J gene is TRBJ1-5, the V gene TRBV5-5; D unclear. Germline V gene data show CDR1 as SGHKS and CDR2 as YYEKEE (reference sequence). The CDR3 covers 14 residues. V dropped 3 bases and J dropped 2 bases, with 9 bases sitting between them. DNA for the CDR3: TGTGCCAGCAGCTCTCAACGGGGCAATCAGCCCCAGCATTTT. This encodes CASSSQRGNQPQHF.

This clonotype was seen a few times. The chain recombines TRBV12-3 or TRBV12-4 with TRBJ2-5; perhaps TRBD2 as D (6 bases). The CDR3 contains 15 residues. V was clipped by 0 bases and J by 5 bases, with 13 bases between them. This chain's CDR3 is CASSLAPAGGETQYF. The CDR3 region has the DNA TGTGCCAGCAGTTTAGCTCCAGCGGGCGGGGAGACCCAGTACTTC.

This clonotype was observed a few times. The V gene is TRBV6-5, the J gene TRBJ2-7, with a tentative D call TRBD1 (6 bases). CDR3 length: 15 residues. Germline V gene data show CDR1 as MNHEY and CDR2 as SVGAGI. The V gene lost 0 bases and the J gene lost 2 bases, with 11 bases spanning the gap. CDR3 protein: CASSYSSRGPYEQYF. CDR3 DNA sequence: TGTGCCAGCAGTTACTCGTCCAGGGGCCCCTACGAGCAGTACTTC.

V is TRBV4-1 and J is TRBJ2-5; D is unclear. V lost 3 bases, J lost 1 base, and 9 bases lay in between. Germline CDR1 and CDR2: MGHRA and YSYEKL. CDR3 length: 14 residues. As DNA, the CDR3 is TGCGCCAGCAGCCAGATTGTCGGCCAAGAGACCCAGTACTTC. Translation gives CASSQIVGQETQYF.

The chain combines TRBV6-5 with TRBJ2-5, with 8 positions matching TRBD1. The CDR3 totals 17 residues. CDR1 and CDR2 from the germline V gene are MNHEY and SVGAGI. Trimming cost V 6 bases and J 0 bases; bases outside gene matches: 12. This CDR3 is CASSGTGYLEYQETQYF. The CDR3 region has the DNA TGTGCCAGCAGCGGGACAGGATACCTCGAGTACCAAGAGACCCAGTACTTC.

The rearrangement joins TRBV12-3 or TRBV12-4 to TRBJ2-5; D is unclear. Between the trimmed V and J ends, which lost 3 bases and 5 bases, there was a span of 10 bases. The CDR3 has 13 residues. This CDR3 is CASSFALGETQYF. The CDR3 DNA reads as TGTGCCAGCAGTTTCGCGTTGGGGGAGACCCAGTACTTC.

This clonotype turned up a few times. The CDR3 sequence is CATSRRDGTNYGYTF. DNA for the CDR3: TGTGCCACCAGCAGGAGGGACGGAACTAACTATGGCTACACCTTC. V usage is TRBV15 and J usage is TRBJ1-2; tentatively, D is TRBD1 (5 bases). Germline V gene data show CDR1 as LNHNV and CDR2 as YYDKDF (reference sequence). V dropped 3 bases and J dropped 0 bases, with 11 bases sitting between them. CDR3 length: 15 residues.

This clonotype was seen more than once but under ten times. J is TRBJ2-1 and V is TRBV24-1; 9 positions agree with TRBD1. V was pared by 4 bases and J by 7 bases, with 7 bases of the junction left unmatched. The germline V gene has CDR1 KGHDR and CDR2 SFDVKD. This CDR3 has 15 amino acids. Here the CDR3 reads CATSDAGTGKNEQFF. For the CDR3, the DNA is TGTGCCACCAGTGACGCCGGGACAGGGAAGAATGAGCAGTTCTTC.

This chain uses TRBV7-9 with TRBJ1-4; D is ambiguous. The CDR3 is 14 amino acids. CDR1 is SEHNR, CDR2 FQNEAQ, per germline (reference sequence). The ends were cut back, 3 bases at V and 8 bases at J, with 13 bases in the middle. DNA for the CDR3: TGTGCCAGCAGCTTTGCGTCGGGAGGGGAAAAACTGTTTTTT. Protein sequence: CASSFASGGEKLFF.

This clonotype appeared a few times. This chain uses TRBV5-5 with TRBJ1-1; tentative D call: TRBD1 (6 bases). This CDR3 is built from 15 residues. Trimming shortened V by 1 base and J by 0 bases, and 10 bases separated the two germline ends. Germline V CDR1 and CDR2: SGHKS, YYEKEE (reference sequence). The CDR3 spells CASSLLGALNTEAFF. In DNA, the CDR3 is TGTGCCAGCAGCTTGTTGGGGGCATTGAACACTGAAGCTTTCTTT. Full variable domain (missing parts from reference TRBV5-5 and TRBJ1-1): DAGVTQSPTHLIKTRGQQVTLRCSPISGHKSVSWYQQVLGQGPQFIFQYYEKEERGRGNFPDRFSARQFPNYSSELNVNALLLGDSALYLCASSLLGALNTEAFFGQGTRLTVV.

This clonotype has a handful of counts. The chain employs TRBV3-1 and TRBJ1-1; D not certain. The V and J ends lost 0 bases and 5 bases respectively, with 16 bases between them. Germline lookup yields CDR1 LGHDT and CDR2 YNNKEL (reference sequence). The CDR3 sequence is 16 residues long. The CDR3 bases are TGTGCCAGCAGCCAAGATCTCCTGGGGTCAAAGACTGAAGCTTTCTTT. Its protein product is CASSQDLLGSKTEAFF.

The rearrangement links TRBV5-4 to TRBJ2-3; TRBD2 might be the D (5 bases). Germline V CDR1 and CDR2: SGHNT, YYREEE (reference sequence). The CDR3 sequence is 17 residues long. With 4 bases removed from V and 1 base from J, the gap between germline ends came to 19 bases. The CDR3 DNA reads as TGTGCCAGCAGCCCAGGCCGGACGGGGTACGGCACAGATACGCAGTATTTT. It yields the protein CASSPGRTGYGTDTQYF.

J is TRBJ2-1 and V is TRBV7-9, with D perhaps matching TRBD2 (5 bases). Germline values: CDR1 SEHNR, CDR2 FQNEAQ (reference sequence). The CDR3 sequence is 12 residues long. V lost 4 bases to trimming and J lost 6 bases, with 7 bases between them. The CDR3 region is CASSSEGNEQFF. DNA of the CDR3: TGTGCCAGCAGCTCTGAGGGCAATGAGCAGTTCTTC.

This clonotype has at least ten counts. The gene calls are TRBV25-1 and TRBJ2-6; possible D gene TRBD1, 5 bases. This CDR3 has 16 residues. Germline V CDR1 and CDR2: MGHDK, SYGVNS. V lost 4 bases to trimming and J lost 0 bases, with 10 bases between them. Written as DNA, the CDR3 is TGTGCCAGCAGTGCTCAGGGAAGCTCTGGGGCCAACGTCCTGACTTTC. Translation gives CASSAQGSSGANVLTF.

This clonotype occurred a few times. This sequence joins TRBV7-9 and TRBJ2-3; weak D call: TRBD1 (6 bases). The CDR3 is made up of 15 amino acids. Germline V lookup: CDR1 SEHNR, CDR2 FQNEAQ (reference sequence). With 5 bases removed from V and 2 bases from J, the gap between germline ends came to 14 bases. CDR3 sequence: CASSPSGQSTDTQYF. For the CDR3, the DNA is TGTGCCAGCAGCCCGAGTGGACAGTCCACAGATACGCAGTATTTT.

This clonotype was seen a few times. The chain recombines TRBV10-3 with TRBJ1-6; TRBD1 agrees at 10 bases. V shed 6 bases and J 7 bases; nucleotides not matched to a gene: 3. Germline V gives CDR1 ENHRY, CDR2 SYGVKD. The CDR3 sequence is 14 residues long. The CDR3 protein is CAISQTGGNSPLHF. DNA for the CDR3: TGTGCCATCAGCCAGACAGGGGGCAATTCACCCCTCCACTTT.

The chain joins TRBV11-2 to TRBJ2-1; D assignment may be TRBD1 or TRBD2 (7 bases each). With 5 bases removed from V and 2 bases from J, the gap between germline ends came to 13 bases. The CDR3 is 15 amino acids. Per the germline V gene, CDR1 is SGHAT and CDR2 is FQNNGV. The CDR3 nucleotides read TGTGCCAGCAGCAGACAGGGACTACCCTACAATGAGCAGTTCTTC. It translates to CASSRQGLPYNEQFF.

There are a few counts of this clonotype. The gene calls are TRBV20-1 and TRBJ2-1; 8 bases agree with TRBD2. CDR1 and CDR2 from the germline V gene are DFQATT and SNEGSKA (reference sequence). The ends lost 3 bases at V and 7 bases at J; junction bases unmatched: 5. The CDR3 has 13 residues. CDR3 amino acids: CSARWRGENEQFF. Written as DNA, the CDR3 is TGCAGTGCTAGGTGGCGGGGGGAGAATGAGCAGTTCTTC.

At least ten counts were recorded for this clonotype. The genes are TRBV7-2 and TRBJ1-1; D call uncertain. Germline assignment: CDR1 SGHTA and CDR2 FQGNSA. The length of the CDR3 is 13 residues. Trimming left V 0 bases short and J 1 base short, with 3 bases between. The DNA for the CDR3 is TGTGCCAGCAGCTTAGCTCAGAACACTGAAGCTTTCTTT. Encoded protein: CASSLAQNTEAFF.

The V call is TRBV27, the J call TRBJ1-2; 8 bases map to TRBD1. Germline V gene lookup returns CDR1 MNHEY and CDR2 SMNVEV (reference sequence). V was pared by 6 bases and J by 6 bases, with 9 bases of the junction left unmatched. There are 14 residues in the CDR3. CDR3 sequence reads: CASRQTGDLDGYTF. The CDR3 DNA reads as TGTGCCAGCAGACAGACAGGGGATCTAGATGGCTACACCTTC.

V gene TRBV7-3 combines with J gene TRBJ2-5; TRBD2 is a possible D gene (6 bases). Germline CDR1 reads SGHTA; CDR2 reads FQGTGA. Trimming removed 6 bases from V and 2 bases from J, with 10 bases in between. This CDR3 spans 13 amino acids. The DNA for the CDR3 is TGTGCCAGCAGACAGGCGGGGCAAGAGACCCAGTACTTC. This translates into CASRQAGQETQYF.

The CDR3 DNA reads as TGTGCCAGCAGCCCCCCTGAGGGGCGGGCCTGGGAGACCCAGTACTTC. Its protein is CASSPPEGRAWETQYF. V usage is TRBV7-2 and J usage is TRBJ2-5; D assignment may be TRBD1 or TRBD2 (5 bases each). The CDR3 is made up of 16 amino acids. V gave up 5 bases and J gave up 5 bases, with 21 bases separating them. CDR1 and CDR2 (germline): SGHTA, FQGNSA. Full variable domain (missing parts from reference TRBV7-2 and TRBJ2-5): GAGVSQSPSNKVTEKGKDVELRCDPISGHTALYWYRQSLGQGLEFLIYFQGNSAPDKSGLPSDRFSAERTGGSVSTLTIQRTQQEDSAVYLCASSPPEGRAWETQYFGPGTRLLVL.

V is TRBV12-5 and J is TRBJ2-7; 7 bases are a match to TRBD1. With V trimmed by 6 bases and J by 4 bases, 6 bases remained unmatched. This CDR3 has 13 amino acids. CDR1 is LGHNT and CDR2 is FRNRAP in the germline V gene. The CDR3 bases are TGTGCTAGTGGCCTGACAGGGTCTTACGAGCAGTACTTC. This sequence encodes CASGLTGSYEQYF.

The chain carries TRBV20-1 and TRBJ2-7; 7 bases match TRBD2. The ends lost 5 bases at V and 5 bases at J; junction bases unmatched: 9. Per the germline V gene, CDR1 is DFQATT and CDR2 is SNEGSKA (reference sequence). The CDR3 covers 13 residues. This CDR3 is CSALGAGVHEQYF. In DNA form, the CDR3 reads TGCAGTGCTCTCGGCGCGGGGGTCCACGAGCAGTACTTC.

This clonotype has more than one count but fewer than ten. V gene TRBV29-1 combines with J gene TRBJ2-7; D ambiguous. In germline, CDR1 is SQVTM, CDR2 ANQGSEA. The CDR3 has 13 amino acids. V lost 1 base, J lost 5 bases, and 12 bases lay in between. CDR3 loop: CSVEGTIRDEQYF. The CDR3 DNA reads TGCAGCGTTGAAGGAACCATTCGGGACGAGCAGTACTTC.